This T cell receptor beta chain comes out of a study of shared clonotypes between healthy human individuals. Overall study context: Each donor's CD4 naive and CD4 memory cells filled three plates apiece, CD8 naive two, and CD8 memory one.

Regarding the study as a whole: Investigators collected only blood, and repertoires in tissues likely differ.

Notes on this clone: Its antigen is currently unknown.

Sorted-subset replicate PCRs used 150 to 200 ng of genomic DNA. This amount corresponded to 30,000 to 35,000 T cell genomes. Sequencing was performed with immunoSEQ multiplex PCR; in TCRdb, only in-frame clones are kept and a portion is missing. The sample holds approximately 2.3 million clones, 80% to 95% seen once. This receptor was identified in a man younger than 35 in good health. Some clones in this sample may be carry-over from other donors' samples. The sequencing sample was made of naive CD4+ T cells from PBMCs. Stated subset: CD45RA+ positively selected.

Written as DNA, the CDR3 is TGTGCCAGCAGTGGGACTAGCGGGAGGTCCCAGGATACGCAGTATTTT. Its translation is CASSGTSGRSQDTQYF. The chain combines TRBV6-1 with TRBJ2-3; 14 nucleotides match TRBD2. Trimming removed 4 bases from V and 6 bases from J; junction bases left unmatched: 6. CDR1 is MNHNS and CDR2 is SASEGT in the germline V gene. There are 16 residues in the CDR3.